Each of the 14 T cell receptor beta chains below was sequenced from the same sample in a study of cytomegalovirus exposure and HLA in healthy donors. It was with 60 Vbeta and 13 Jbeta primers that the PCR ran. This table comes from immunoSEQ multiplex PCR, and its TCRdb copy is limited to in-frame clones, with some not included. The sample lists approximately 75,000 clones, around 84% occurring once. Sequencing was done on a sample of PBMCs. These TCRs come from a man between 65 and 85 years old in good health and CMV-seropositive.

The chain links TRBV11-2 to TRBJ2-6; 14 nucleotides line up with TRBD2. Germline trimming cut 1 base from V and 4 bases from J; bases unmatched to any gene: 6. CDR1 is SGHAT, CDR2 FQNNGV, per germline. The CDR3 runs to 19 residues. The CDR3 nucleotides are TGTGCCAGCAGCTTAGGCCGGACTAGCGGGGGGAGGGGGGCCAACGTCCTGACTTTC. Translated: CASSLGRTSGGRGANVLTF. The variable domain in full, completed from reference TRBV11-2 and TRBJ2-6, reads EAGVAQSPRYKIIEKRQSVAFWCNPISGHATLYWYQQILGQGPKLLIQFQNNGVVDDSQLPKDRFSAERLKGVDSTLKIQPAKLEDSAVYLCASSLGRTSGGRGANVLTFGAGSRLTVL.

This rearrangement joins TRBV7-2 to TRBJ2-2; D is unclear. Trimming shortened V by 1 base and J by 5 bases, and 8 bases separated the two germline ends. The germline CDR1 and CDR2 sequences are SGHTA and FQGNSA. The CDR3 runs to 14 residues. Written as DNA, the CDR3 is TGTGCCAGCAGCTTAGGGCAGATAACCGGGGAGCTGTTTTTT. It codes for CASSLGQITGELFF.

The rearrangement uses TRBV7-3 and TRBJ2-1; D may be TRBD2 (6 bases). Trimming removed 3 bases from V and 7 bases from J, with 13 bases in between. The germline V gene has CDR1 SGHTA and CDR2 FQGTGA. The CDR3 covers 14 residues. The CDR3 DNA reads TGTGCCAGCAGCTTTAGCGGTCCTGGGAATGAGCAGTTCTTC. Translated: CASSFSGPGNEQFF.

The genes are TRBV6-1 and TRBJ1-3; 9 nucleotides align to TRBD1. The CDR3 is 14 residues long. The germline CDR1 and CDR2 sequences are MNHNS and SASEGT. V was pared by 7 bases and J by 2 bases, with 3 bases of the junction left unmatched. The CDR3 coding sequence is TGTGCCAGCATCCGGGACAGGGCTGGAAACACCATATATTTT. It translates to CASIRDRAGNTIYF.

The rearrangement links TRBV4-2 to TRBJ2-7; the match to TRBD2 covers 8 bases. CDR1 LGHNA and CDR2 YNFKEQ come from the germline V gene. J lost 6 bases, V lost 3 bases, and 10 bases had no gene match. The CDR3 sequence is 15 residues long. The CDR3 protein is CASSHIAGSLLEQYF. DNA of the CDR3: TGTGCCAGCAGCCACATAGCGGGAAGCCTTCTCGAGCAGTACTTC.

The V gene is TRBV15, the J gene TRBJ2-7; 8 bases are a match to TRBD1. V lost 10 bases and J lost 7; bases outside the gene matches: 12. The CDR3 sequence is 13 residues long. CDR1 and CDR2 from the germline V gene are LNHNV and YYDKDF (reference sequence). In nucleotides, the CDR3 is TGTGCCATCTCCGGGACAGGCAAGTGGGAGCAGTACTTC. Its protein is CAISGTGKWEQYF.

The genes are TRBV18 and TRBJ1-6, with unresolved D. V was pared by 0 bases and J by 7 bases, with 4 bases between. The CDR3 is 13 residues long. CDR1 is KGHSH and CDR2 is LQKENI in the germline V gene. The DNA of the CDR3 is TGTGCCAGCTCACCACCTCTGAATTCACCCCTCCACTTT. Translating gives CASSPPLNSPLHF.

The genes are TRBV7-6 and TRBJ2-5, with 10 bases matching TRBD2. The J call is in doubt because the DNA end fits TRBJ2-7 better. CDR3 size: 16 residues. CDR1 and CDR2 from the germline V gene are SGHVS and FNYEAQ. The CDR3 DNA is TGTGCCAGCAGCGCTATTCCCCTAGCGGGAGTGGGCGAGCAGTACTTC. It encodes CASSAIPLAGVGEQYF.

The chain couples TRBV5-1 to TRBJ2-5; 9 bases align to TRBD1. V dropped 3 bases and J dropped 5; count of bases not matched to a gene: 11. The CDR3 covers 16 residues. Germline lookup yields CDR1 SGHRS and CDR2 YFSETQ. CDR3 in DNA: TGCGCCAGCAGCTCAGGGGGACAGGGAGTGTTTGAGACCCAGTACTTC. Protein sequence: CASSSGGQGVFETQYF.

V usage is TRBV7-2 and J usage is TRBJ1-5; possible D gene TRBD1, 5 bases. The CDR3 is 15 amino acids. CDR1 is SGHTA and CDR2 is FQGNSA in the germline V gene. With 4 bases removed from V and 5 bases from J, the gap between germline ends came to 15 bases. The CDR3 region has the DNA TGTGCCAGCAGCTACGCACAGACAGACGATCAGCCCCAGCATTTT. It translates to CASSYAQTDDQPQHF.

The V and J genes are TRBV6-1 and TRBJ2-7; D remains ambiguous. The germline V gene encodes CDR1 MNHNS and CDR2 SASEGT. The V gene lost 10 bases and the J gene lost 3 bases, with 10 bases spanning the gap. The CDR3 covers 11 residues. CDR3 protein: CATVTSYEQYF. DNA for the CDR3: TGTGCCACCGTCACGAGCTACGAGCAGTACTTC.

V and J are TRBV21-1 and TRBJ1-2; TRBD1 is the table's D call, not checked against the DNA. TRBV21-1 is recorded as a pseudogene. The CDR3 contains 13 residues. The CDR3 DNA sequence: TGTGCCAGCAGCAAAGGACAGGGTCCAAGCTACACCTTC. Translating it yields CASSKGQGPSYTF.

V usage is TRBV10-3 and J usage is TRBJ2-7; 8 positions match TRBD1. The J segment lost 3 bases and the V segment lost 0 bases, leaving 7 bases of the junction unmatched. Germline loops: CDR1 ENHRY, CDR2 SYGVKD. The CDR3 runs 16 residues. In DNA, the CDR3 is TGTGCCATCAGTGAGTCTGGGCAGGGGGCAATCTACGAGCAGTACTTC. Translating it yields CAISESGQGAIYEQYF.

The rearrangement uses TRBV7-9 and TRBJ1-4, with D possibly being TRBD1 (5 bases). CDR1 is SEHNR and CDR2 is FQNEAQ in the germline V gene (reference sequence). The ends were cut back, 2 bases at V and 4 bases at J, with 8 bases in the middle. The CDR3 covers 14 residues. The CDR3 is CASSLQGLNEKLFF. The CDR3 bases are TGTGCCAGCAGCTTACAGGGACTTAATGAAAAACTGTTTTTT.